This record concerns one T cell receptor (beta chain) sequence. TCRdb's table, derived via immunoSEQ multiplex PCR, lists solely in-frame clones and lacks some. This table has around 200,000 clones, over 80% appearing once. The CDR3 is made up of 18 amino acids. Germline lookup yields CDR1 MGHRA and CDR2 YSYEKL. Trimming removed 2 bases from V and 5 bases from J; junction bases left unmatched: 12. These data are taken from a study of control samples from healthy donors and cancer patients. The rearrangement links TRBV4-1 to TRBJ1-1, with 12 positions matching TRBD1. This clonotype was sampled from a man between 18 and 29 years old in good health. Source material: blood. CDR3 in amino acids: CASSQLIPGQGAETEAFF. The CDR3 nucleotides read TGCGCCAGCAGCCAACTCATCCCGGGACAGGGGGCGGAAACTGAAGCTTTCTTT.